What follows are 10 T cell receptor beta chains derived from one specimen sequenced in a study of CD8+ T cells in alopecia areata. Treatment noted: oral pan-JAK inhibitor, 5-10 mg twice daily. RNA was extracted and reverse transcribed into cDNA as the sequencing template. Clones were read by immunoSEQ multiplex PCR, and TCRdb kept only the in-frame ones, dropping some. The sample records roughly 190,000 clones, roughly 66% being singletons. Source: CD4+ T cells sorted from blood, taken at week 24, from a patient treated with tofacitinib. Receptor source: a human donor with alopecia areata.

The sample holds a few counts of this clone. This sample includes further DNA sequences coding for the same CDR3. The V gene is TRBV29-1, the J gene TRBJ1-1, with unresolved D. CDR3 length: 13 residues. Germline V lookup: CDR1 SQVTM, CDR2 ANQGSEA. The V end lost 4 bases, the J end lost 0 bases, and 9 bases lay between the germline ends. CDR3 loop: CSVGQSMNTEAFF. The CDR3 coding sequence is TGCAGCGTTGGCCAGAGTATGAACACTGAAGCTTTCTTT.

The chain couples TRBV30 to TRBJ1-6; D is unresolved. V lost 0 bases to trimming and J lost 11 bases, with 8 bases between them. This CDR3 spans 12 amino acids. The germline CDR1 and CDR2 sequences are GTSNPN and SVGIG (reference sequence). The CDR3 region is CAWSVARTPLHF. As DNA, the CDR3 is TGTGCCTGGAGTGTAGCTAGGACACCCCTCCACTTT.

Only a few counts were recorded for this clone. The chain recombines TRBV5-6 with TRBJ2-4; D is perhaps TRBD1 or TRBD2 (5 bases each). The V end was cut by 7 bases, the J end by 7 bases, with 15 bases between. CDR1 and CDR2 (germline): SGHDT, YYEEEE. CDR3 size: 13 residues. DNA of the CDR3: TGTGCCAGCGAGCAACGAGGGGAGAACATTCAGTACTTC. Protein: CASEQRGENIQYF.

The genes are TRBV29-1 and TRBJ2-7, with 8 bases fitting TRBD1. J was trimmed by 4 bases and V by 5 bases; bases with no gene match: 10. Germline CDR1 reads SQVTM; CDR2 reads ANQGSEA. There are 14 residues in the CDR3. The CDR3, as DNA: TGCAGCGTTTCGGACAGGGTGGGGGAATACGAGCAGTACTTC. Amino acid sequence: CSVSDRVGEYEQYF.

The CDR3 DNA follows: TGCAGCGTAAAGATCGAGGTTATCCTCAATGAGCAGTTCTTC. Protein product: CSVKIEVILNEQFF. The chain carries TRBV29-1 and TRBJ2-1; no firm D call. Germline CDR1 and CDR2: SQVTM and ANQGSEA. Trimming took off 6 bases at V and 6 bases at J, with 18 bases between the two ends. There are 14 residues in the CDR3.

The chain joins TRBV30 to TRBJ2-2; D is unresolved. Germline loops: CDR1 GTSNPN, CDR2 SVGIG (reference sequence). Trimming removed 0 bases from V and 7 bases from J, with 12 bases in between. The CDR3 consists of 14 residues. CDR3 sequence reads: CAWSVFLEHGELFF. DNA for the CDR3: TGTGCCTGGAGTGTATTCCTAGAACACGGGGAGCTGTTTTTT. The full variable domain, in which reference TRBV30 and TRBJ2-2 provide the parts outside the CDR3, is SQTIHQWPATLVQPVGSPLSLECTVEGTSNPNLYWYRQAAGRGLQLLFYSVGIGQISSEVPQNLSASRPQDRQFILSSKKLLLSDSGFYLCAWSVFLEHGELFFGEGSRLTVL.

The J gene is TRBJ2-6, the V gene TRBV29-1, with 7 nucleotides matching TRBD1. This CDR3 spans 18 amino acids. Germline-derived CDR1 and CDR2 are SQVTM and ANQGSEA. The J segment lost 1 base and the V segment lost 0 bases, leaving 9 bases of the junction unmatched. CDR3 sequence reads: CSVEEGQVFSSGANVLTF. The CDR3 bases are TGCAGCGTTGAAGAAGGACAGGTTTTCTCGTCTGGGGCCAACGTCCTGACTTTC.

V is TRBV29-1 and J is TRBJ2-1; D gene unclear. This CDR3 has 12 residues. Germline V gene lookup returns CDR1 SQVTM and CDR2 ANQGSEA. V gave up 5 bases and J gave up 3 bases, with 8 bases separating them. Here the CDR3 reads CSVLENYNEQFF. The CDR3 DNA follows: TGCAGCGTTCTAGAAAACTACAATGAGCAGTTCTTC.

The CDR3 sequence is CAWTIGTARTGELFF. In DNA form, the CDR3 reads TGTGCCTGGACCATCGGGACAGCCAGGACCGGGGAGCTGTTTTTT. The chain combines TRBV30 with TRBJ2-2, with TRBD1 matching over 7 bases. Per the germline V gene, CDR1 is GTSNPN and CDR2 is SVGIG (reference sequence). This CDR3 is built from 15 residues. After removal of 4 bases from V and 5 bases from J, the junction contained 10 bases not matched to a gene.

This chain connects TRBV27 to TRBJ1-6; D remains unclear. The CDR3 is 14 residues long. Germline V gene sequence: CDR1 MNHEY, CDR2 SMNVEV (reference sequence). V was cut by 2 bases and J by 9 bases, with 11 bases left in between. CDR3 sequence (DNA): TGTGCCAGCAGTTTACCGGCCCTTGGTTCACCCCTCCACTTT. The encoded protein is CASSLPALGSPLHF.